A single sample is the source of the 12 T cell receptor beta chains below, sequenced in a study of cytomegalovirus exposure and HLA in healthy donors. PCR was performed using 60 Vbeta and 13 Jbeta primers. The data were produced by immunoSEQ multiplex PCR, yet TCRdb's version contains in-frame clones alone and is incomplete. The data show approximately 210,000 clones, with about four fifths seen just once and 10% held by the top ten. The material sequenced was PBMCs. Receptors originate from a woman between 50 and 59 years old in good health and CMV-seropositive.

The chain links TRBV29-1 to TRBJ2-3; 9 positions agree with TRBD2. Germline V gene lookup returns CDR1 SQVTM and CDR2 ANQGSEA. V lost 6 bases to trimming and J lost 1 base; unmatched junction nucleotides: 5. This CDR3 has 14 residues. DNA for the CDR3: TGCAGCGTCCGAAGGACTAGCGGCACAGATACGCAGTATTTT. Translating it yields CSVRRTSGTDTQYF.

The chain combines TRBV4-3 with TRBJ2-7; perhaps TRBD2 as D (5 bases). The germline V and J ends were trimmed by 1 base and 0 bases, with 13 bases remaining between them. The CDR3 sequence is 16 residues long. The V gene's germline CDR1 is LGHNA and CDR2 YSLEER. CDR3 nucleotide sequence: TGCGCCAGCAGCCAAGTCGAGGGTTCGTTCTCCTACGAGCAGTACTTC. This translates into CASSQVEGSFSYEQYF.

The chain employs TRBV2 and TRBJ1-6, with TRBD1 matching over 8 bases. The CDR3 runs 15 residues. V gave up 4 bases and J gave up 3 bases; unmatched junction bases: 2. CDR1 is SNHLY, CDR2 FYNNEI, per germline. CDR3 sequence reads: CASSGDRIYNSPLHF. CDR3 coding DNA: TGTGCCAGCAGTGGGGACAGGATCTATAATTCACCCCTCCACTTT. The whole variable domain, remainder taken from reference TRBV2 and TRBJ1-6, is EPEVTQTPSHQVTQMGQEVILRCVPISNHLYFYWYRQILGQKVEFLVSFYNNEISEKSEIFDDQFSVERPDGSNFTLKIRSTKLEDSAMYFCASSGDRIYNSPLHFGNGTRLTVT.

The J gene is TRBJ1-5, the V gene TRBV4-2; D remains unclear. Trimming pared 0 bases from V and 6 bases from J, leaving 9 bases between. Germline V gives CDR1 LGHNA, CDR2 YNFKEQ. This CDR3 has 14 amino acids. CDR3 sequence reads: CASSQEAEGQPQHF. The CDR3 bases are TGTGCCAGCAGCCAAGAAGCGGAAGGTCAGCCCCAGCATTTT.

The V call is TRBV9, the J call TRBJ1-5; 7 bases match TRBD1. Unmatched junction bases numbered 9, after V lost 4 bases and J lost 5 bases. The CDR3 length is 15 residues. Looked up from germline, CDR1 is SGDLS and CDR2 is YYNGEE. CDR3 sequence (DNA): TGTGCCAGCAGCTCAGGGACAGATCAGGATCAGCCCCAGCATTTT. It translates to CASSSGTDQDQPQHF.

The V and J genes are TRBV9 and TRBJ1-1, with D possibly TRBD1 on 5 matching bases. Germline CDR1 reads SGDLS; CDR2 reads YYNGEE. V was trimmed by 0 bases and J by 7 bases, leaving 10 bases between them. There are 13 residues in the CDR3. The CDR3 is CASSVVTQGEAFF. The CDR3 coding sequence is TGTGCCAGCAGCGTAGTGACCCAGGGTGAAGCTTTCTTT.

V gene TRBV5-1 combines with J gene TRBJ1-1, with D unclear. CDR3 length equals 15 residues. Between the trimmed V and J ends, which lost 0 bases and 3 bases, there was a span of 12 bases. Germline CDR1 SGHRS, CDR2 YFSETQ. This chain's CDR3 is CASSLVGGLYTEAFF. The CDR3 DNA reads TGCGCCAGCAGCTTGGTCGGAGGGTTATACACTGAAGCTTTCTTT.

The chain employs TRBV7-6 and TRBJ2-3; D remains ambiguous. V was shortened by 3 bases and J by 2 bases, with 9 bases between the two germline ends. From germline, CDR1 is SGHVS and CDR2 FNYEAQ. This CDR3 has 14 residues. CDR3 nucleotide sequence: TGTGCCAGCAGCTTTCAGGATTACACAGATACGCAGTATTTT. Protein product: CASSFQDYTDTQYF. Full variable domain (rest looked up from reference TRBV7-6 and TRBJ2-3): GAGVSQSPRYKVTKRGQDVALRCDPISGHVSLYWYRQALGQGPEFLTYFNYEAQQDKSGLPNDRFSAERPEGSISTLTIQRTEQRDSAMYRCASSFQDYTDTQYFGPGTRLTVL.

This clone was found a few times. The chain employs TRBV19 and TRBJ1-5, with D maybe TRBD1 (5 bases). Per the germline V gene, CDR1 is LNHDA and CDR2 is SQIVND (reference sequence). This CDR3 spans 14 amino acids. The V end lost 5 bases, the J end lost 6 bases, and 14 bases lay between the germline ends. This chain's CDR3 is CASSADSYGQPQHF. The CDR3 nucleotides read TGTGCCAGTAGTGCTGACAGTTACGGTCAGCCCCAGCATTTT.

The chain carries TRBV5-1 and TRBJ2-5, with D possibly TRBD2 on 6 matching bases. TRBJ2-7 explains the end of the DNA better; the J call may be wrong. Germline values: CDR1 SGHRS, CDR2 YFSETQ. The CDR3 has 15 amino acids. This CDR3 is CASSPRSGGPYEQYF. For the CDR3, the DNA is TGCGCCAGCAGCCCGAGGTCCGGGGGACCCTACGAGCAGTACTTC.

This chain links TRBV21-1 with TRBJ2-1; the D call in the table, TRBD1, was not verified against the DNA. TRBV21-1 is noted as a pseudogene. This CDR3 region has 15 residues. CDR3 DNA sequence: TGTGCCAAGGGACAGGCTCACCTTTCCTACAATGAGCAGTTCTTC. This codes for CAKGQAHLSYNEQFF.

This chain joins TRBV7-6 and TRBJ1-1; 10 bases match TRBD1. There are 15 residues in the CDR3. Trimming took 5 bases from V and 3 from J; bases not matched to a gene: 6. The germline V gene encodes CDR1 SGHVS and CDR2 FNYEAQ. CDR3: CASSATGGAYTEAFF. CDR3 DNA sequence: TGTGCCAGCAGCGCGACAGGGGGCGCTTACACTGAAGCTTTCTTT.